This T cell receptor beta chain emerged from a study of OX40 agonist ivuxolimab in advanced cancers. TCRdb keeps only in-frame clones here, not all; method: immunoSEQ multiplex PCR. The table shows some 15,000 clones, with roughly 81% occurring only once. Germline trimming cut 1 base from V and 8 bases from J; bases unmatched to any gene: 7. CDR1 and CDR2 from the germline V gene are SEHNR and FQNEAQ (reference sequence). The CDR3 contains 15 residues. V usage is TRBV7-9 and J usage is TRBJ2-3, with 9 bases lining up with TRBD1. The sequenced sample was CD4+ or CD8+ T cells sorted from blood, obtained in a trial of the OX40 agonist ivuxolimab. This sequence was found in an adult with an advanced solid tumor such as melanoma, head and neck, liver or kidney cancer. This CDR3 is CASSLGQGDGGTQYF. CDR3 sequence (DNA): TGTGCCAGCAGCTTAGGACAGGGGGATGGGGGTACGCAGTATTTT. The full variable domain, in which reference TRBV7-9 and TRBJ2-3 provide the parts outside the CDR3, is DTGVSQNPRHKITKRGQNVTFRCDPISEHNRLYWYRQTLGQGPEFLTYFQNEAQLEKSRLLSDRFSAERPKGSFSTLEIQRTEQGDSAMYLCASSLGQGDGGTQYFGPGTRLTVL.